The T cell receptor (beta chain) under discussion was sequenced for a study of T cell responses to AZD1222 COVID-19 vaccine. For this clone: No antigen is known for it.

Pooled together were second doses at about 4 or about 12 weeks. The assay was immunoSEQ multiplex PCR, and TCRdb's table has in-frame clones only and misses some. The sample gives under 200,000 clones, 92% of which show up once; 1% to 1.5% is in the top ten. Study-wide results and caveats: The donor group comprised mostly white British people and more females; the analysis possibly underestimated clonal diversity. Reports say nearly half of spike-specific TCRs go after unmutated variant regions.

The CDR3 consists of 16 residues. The sequence was collected from an adult who received the AZD1222 COVID-19 vaccine. The sequenced sample was peripheral blood, obtained 28 days after the second AZD1222 dose. The rearrangement uses TRBV21-1 and TRBJ2-2; the table's D call TRBD1 went unverified against the DNA. TRBV21-1 is an annotated pseudogene. CDR3 loop: CASSNPDSPNTGELFF. CDR3 coding DNA: TGTGCCAGCAGCAATCCGGACAGCCCGAACACCGGGGAGCTGTTTTTT.